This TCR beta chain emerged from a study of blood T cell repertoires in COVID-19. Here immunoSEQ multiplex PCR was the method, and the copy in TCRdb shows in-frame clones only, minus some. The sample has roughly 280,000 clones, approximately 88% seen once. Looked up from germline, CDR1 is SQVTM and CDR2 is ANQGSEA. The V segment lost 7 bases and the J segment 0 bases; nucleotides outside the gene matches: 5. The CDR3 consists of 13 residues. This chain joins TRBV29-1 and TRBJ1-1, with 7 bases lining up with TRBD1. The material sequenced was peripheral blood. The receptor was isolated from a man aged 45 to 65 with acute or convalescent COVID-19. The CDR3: CSATGQLNTEAFF. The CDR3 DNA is TGCAGCGCAACGGGACAGCTGAACACTGAAGCTTTCTTT.